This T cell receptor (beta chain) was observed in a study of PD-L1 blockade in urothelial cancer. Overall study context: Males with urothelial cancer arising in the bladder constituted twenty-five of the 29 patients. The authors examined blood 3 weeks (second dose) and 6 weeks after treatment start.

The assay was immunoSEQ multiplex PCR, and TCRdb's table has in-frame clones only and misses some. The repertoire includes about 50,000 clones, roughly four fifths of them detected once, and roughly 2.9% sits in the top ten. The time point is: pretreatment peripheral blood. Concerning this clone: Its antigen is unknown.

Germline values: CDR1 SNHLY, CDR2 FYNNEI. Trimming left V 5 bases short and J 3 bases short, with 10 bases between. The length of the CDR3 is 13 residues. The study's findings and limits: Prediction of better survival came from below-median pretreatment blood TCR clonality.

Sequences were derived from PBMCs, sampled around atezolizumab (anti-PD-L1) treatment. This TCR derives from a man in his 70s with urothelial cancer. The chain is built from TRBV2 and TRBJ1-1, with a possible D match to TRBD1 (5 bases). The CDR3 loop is CASSQQVDTEAFF. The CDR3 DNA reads TGTGCCAGCAGTCAACAGGTGGACACTGAAGCTTTCTTT. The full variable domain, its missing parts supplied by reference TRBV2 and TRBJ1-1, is EPEVTQTPSHQVTQMGQEVILRCVPISNHLYFYWYRQILGQKVEFLVSFYNNEISEKSEIFDDQFSVERPDGSNFTLKIRSTKLEDSAMYFCASSQQVDTEAFFGQGTRLTVV.